Presented here are 27 T cell receptor beta chains from one specimen sequenced in a study of shared clonotypes between healthy human individuals. Naive CD8 cells comprised CD45RO-negative, CCR7-positively selected cells, excluding terminally differentiated effector memory CD45RA+ cells. Some clones are missing from TCRdb's copy, which holds only in-frame ones; the method was immunoSEQ multiplex PCR. The data show over 2 million clones, roughly 95% seen once. Input material: naive CD8+ T cells sorted from blood. Receptors were obtained from a man aged 18 to 30 in good health.

The chain recombines TRBV19 with TRBJ2-7; D gene unclear. This CDR3 has 14 amino acids. Germline-derived CDR1 and CDR2 are LNHDA and SQIVND (reference sequence). V was shortened by 1 base and J by 2 bases, with 9 bases between the two germline ends. The CDR3 is CASSIVSDTYEQYF. CDR3 in DNA: TGTGCCAGTAGTATAGTCTCGGATACCTACGAGCAGTACTTC.

V and J are TRBV9 and TRBJ2-7; the D call may be TRBD1 or TRBD2 (6 bases each). Per the germline V gene, CDR1 is SGDLS and CDR2 is YYNGEE. Between the trimmed V and J ends, which lost 0 bases and 5 bases, there was a span of 18 bases. The CDR3 runs 16 residues. The CDR3 loop reads CASSVGGDRRVHEQYF. CDR3 DNA: TGTGCCAGCAGCGTAGGTGGAGACAGGAGGGTCCACGAGCAGTACTTC. The full variable domain, its missing parts supplied by reference TRBV9 and TRBJ2-7, is DSGVTQTPKHLITATGQRVTLRCSPRSGDLSVYWYQQSLDQGLQFLIQYYNGEERAKGNILERFSAQQFPDLHSELNLSSLELGDSALYFCASSVGGDRRVHEQYFGPGTRLTVT.

This clone was observed a single time. This chain connects TRBV29-1 to TRBJ2-3, with a tentative D call TRBD2 (6 bases). Germline V lookup: CDR1 SQVTM, CDR2 ANQGSEA. V was pared by 8 bases and J by 3 bases, with 24 bases between. The length of the CDR3 is 16 residues. DNA of the CDR3: TGCAGCACCTCGGGGGAATTGGCAGAAGGAACAGATACGCAGTATTTT. As protein: CSTSGELAEGTDTQYF.

This chain uses TRBV2 with TRBJ2-7, with 13 nucleotides matching TRBD2. Germline assignment: CDR1 SNHLY and CDR2 FYNNEI. V gave up 2 bases and J gave up 3 bases; unmatched junction bases: 7. CDR3 length: 17 residues. CDR3 nucleotide sequence: TGTGCCAGCAGTGAATTAGCGGGACTAGCGGGACGCTACGAGCAGTACTTC. Residues: CASSELAGLAGRYEQYF.

The genes are TRBV5-1 and TRBJ2-3; 9 bases agree with TRBD2. CDR3 size: 19 residues. Trimming at V came to 1 base and at J to 0 bases, leaving 12 bases not matched to a gene. In germline, CDR1 is SGHRS, CDR2 YFSETQ. The CDR3 region has the DNA TGCGCCAGCAGCTTGATTTCTAGCGGGAAGGGGACTAGCACAGATACGCAGTATTTT. Translated: CASSLISSGKGTSTDTQYF.

V gene TRBV9 combines with J gene TRBJ2-5, with TRBD1 as a possible D gene (6 bases). This CDR3 is built from 17 residues. V lost 0 bases to trimming and J lost 1 base, with 16 bases between them. Per the germline V gene, CDR1 is SGDLS and CDR2 is YYNGEE. The DNA for the CDR3 is TGTGCCAGCAGCGTAGAGGACATATGGACAGCCCAAGAGACCCAGTACTTC. It codes for CASSVEDIWTAQETQYF. The full variable domain, its missing parts supplied by reference TRBV9 and TRBJ2-5, is DSGVTQTPKHLITATGQRVTLRCSPRSGDLSVYWYQQSLDQGLQFLIQYYNGEERAKGNILERFSAQQFPDLHSELNLSSLELGDSALYFCASSVEDIWTAQETQYFGPGTRLLVL.

V and J are TRBV9 and TRBJ2-1; possibly TRBD1 for D (5 bases). The CDR3 sequence is 16 residues long. V lost 3 bases, J lost 7 bases, and 20 bases lay in between. The germline V gene has CDR1 SGDLS and CDR2 YYNGEE. As DNA, the CDR3 is TGTGCCAGCAGCGGATCCGATGGGGCAGCATGGAATGAGCAGTTCTTC. Amino acids: CASSGSDGAAWNEQFF.

This clone was detected once. The chain links TRBV19 to TRBJ2-7; 10 positions match TRBD1. This CDR3 has 15 amino acids. Germline lookup yields CDR1 LNHDA and CDR2 SQIVND (reference sequence). V lost 5 bases to trimming and J lost 4 bases; unmatched junction nucleotides: 8. The CDR3 nucleotides read TGTGCCAGTAGTTTCGGGACAGGGGTGATGTACGAGCAGTACTTC. This codes for CASSFGTGVMYEQYF.

This chain joins TRBV7-3 and TRBJ1-2; D is undetermined. The germline CDR1 and CDR2 sequences are SGHTA and FQGTGA. With 1 base removed from V and 2 bases from J, the gap between germline ends came to 5 bases. CDR3 length: 13 amino acids. The CDR3 spells CASSLNPNYGYTF. The CDR3 DNA is TGTGCCAGCAGCTTAAACCCAAACTATGGCTACACCTTC.

V gene TRBV18 combines with J gene TRBJ2-7, with D perhaps being TRBD1 or TRBD2 (6 bases each). The CDR3 length is 16 residues. Germline loops: CDR1 KGHSH, CDR2 LQKENI. Between the trimmed V and J ends, which lost 0 bases and 6 bases, there was a span of 18 bases. For the CDR3, the DNA is TGTGCCAGCTCACCACCAGGGGGGAGAGGTCTGGGCGAGCAGTACTTC. It is translated as CASSPPGGRGLGEQYF.

V is TRBV4-3 and J is TRBJ2-7; D remains unclear. CDR1 and CDR2 (germline): LGHNA, YSLEER. V lost 0 bases and J 2 bases, leaving 23 bases between the germline ends. This CDR3 contains 19 residues. The DNA for the CDR3 is TGCGCCAGCAGCCAAGAGAATTCCGTCGGGCAGGTGGTCCCCTACGAGCAGTACTTC. This encodes CASSQENSVGQVVPYEQYF.

The V and J genes are TRBV27 and TRBJ2-7; perhaps D is TRBD1 or TRBD2 (5 bases each). V was cut by 4 bases and J by 4 bases, with 17 bases left in between. The CDR3 contains 15 residues. CDR1 and CDR2 from the germline V gene are MNHEY and SMNVEV (reference sequence). As DNA, the CDR3 is TGTGCCAGCAGTTACGTCTCCGGGACGGATTACGAGCAGTACTTC. It yields the protein CASSYVSGTDYEQYF.

The rearrangement uses TRBV13 and TRBJ2-1, with 7 bases lining up with TRBD2. CDR1 and CDR2 from the germline V gene are PRHDT and FYEKMQ (reference sequence). The V and J ends lost 3 bases and 6 bases, in that order; junction bases with no gene match: 8. The CDR3 covers 15 residues. For the CDR3, the DNA is TGTGCCAGCAGCTTTGGGCAGGGAGGGACCAATGAGCAGTTCTTC. Its protein is CASSFGQGGTNEQFF. The full variable domain, with the rest looked up from reference TRBV13 and TRBJ2-1, is AAGVIQSPRHLIKEKRETATLKCYPIPRHDTVYWYQQGPGQDPQFLISFYEKMQSDKGSIPDRFSAQQFSDYHSELNMSSLELGDSALYFCASSFGQGGTNEQFFGPGTRLTVL.

V gene TRBV2 combines with J gene TRBJ2-1; TRBD2 matches at 8 bases. The CDR3 has 16 amino acids. The germline V gene has CDR1 SNHLY and CDR2 FYNNEI. Losses at the gene ends were 4 bases for V and 3 bases for J; bases not matched to a gene: 8. CDR3 amino acids: CASSVSGELNYNEQFF. The CDR3 nucleotides are TGTGCCAGCAGTGTTAGCGGGGAGCTTAACTACAATGAGCAGTTCTTC.

The CDR3 loop is CASSLFTPGGLTDTQYF. The CDR3 DNA follows: TGTGCCAGCAGTTTATTTACCCCGGGAGGCTTAACAGATACGCAGTATTTT. J is TRBJ2-3 and V is TRBV27; TRBD2 matches at 7 bases. V shed 1 base, J shed 3 bases, and the junction held 10 bases outside the gene matches. The CDR3 runs to 17 residues. Germline V gene data show CDR1 as MNHEY and CDR2 as SMNVEV (reference sequence).

V usage is TRBV2 and J usage is TRBJ2-7; D is perhaps TRBD1 or TRBD2 (6 bases each). The CDR3 spans 15 residues. Trimming shortened V by 7 bases and J by 3 bases, and 19 bases separated the two germline ends. Germline V gene lookup returns CDR1 SNHLY and CDR2 FYNNEI. The CDR3 region has the DNA TGTGCCAGCACCAATAGGGGGGAAAGGGACTACGAGCAGTACTTC. The encoded protein is CASTNRGERDYEQYF.

The chain is built from TRBV4-1 and TRBJ2-7, with D possibly matching TRBD1 (5 bases). From germline, CDR1 is MGHRA and CDR2 YSYEKL. CDR3 length: 15 amino acids. Trimming removed 1 base from V and 2 bases from J, with 12 bases in between. CDR3 loop: CASSQVGQGTYEQYF. DNA for the CDR3: TGCGCCAGCAGCCAAGTAGGTCAGGGAACCTACGAGCAGTACTTC.

The chain joins TRBV10-1 to TRBJ2-2, with a possible D match to TRBD1 (5 bases). V was shortened by 3 bases and J by 8 bases, with 13 bases between the two germline ends. Germline V gene data show CDR1 as WNHNN and CDR2 as SYGVQD (reference sequence). CDR3 length: 14 residues. The DNA for the CDR3 is TGCGCCAGCAGTGATACCGGACAAAGGGGGGAGCTGTTTTTT. Amino acid sequence: CASSDTGQRGELFF.

The gene calls are TRBV13 and TRBJ2-2; 11 bases line up with TRBD2. Germline V CDR1 and CDR2: PRHDT, FYEKMQ (reference sequence). Trimming took 5 bases from V and 4 from J; bases not matched to a gene: 3. The CDR3 has 15 amino acids. As DNA, the CDR3 is TGTGCCAGCAGCAAGACTAGCGGGACCACCGGGGAGCTGTTTTTT. Encoded protein: CASSKTSGTTGELFF.

This clone occurred once. The chain has TRBV5-4 and TRBJ2-1, with a tentative D call TRBD1 (6 bases). The CDR3 length is 14 residues. Germline V gene data show CDR1 as SGHNT and CDR2 as YYREEE (reference sequence). V was trimmed by 4 bases and J by 3 bases, leaving 11 bases between them. The CDR3, as DNA: TGTGCCAGCAGCAGATGGACAGACTACAATGAGCAGTTCTTC. Its translation is CASSRWTDYNEQFF.

The chain recombines TRBV7-8 with TRBJ2-1; D unclear. V was clipped by 1 base and J by 4 bases, with 8 bases between them. The germline gives CDR1 SGHVS, CDR2 FQNEAQ. The CDR3 runs 14 residues. The CDR3 bases are TGTGCCAGCAGCTTAGGCGGTCTATACAATGAGCAGTTCTTC. This sequence encodes CASSLGGLYNEQFF.

The chain uses TRBV13 and TRBJ1-2; 7 bases agree with TRBD1. Unmatched junction bases numbered 5, after V lost 6 bases and J lost 4 bases. The CDR3 is 13 residues long. Germline CDR1 PRHDT, CDR2 FYEKMQ (reference sequence). The chain's CDR3 is CASSSTGAYGYTF. In nucleotides, the CDR3 is TGTGCCAGCAGTTCTACAGGGGCCTATGGCTACACCTTC.

This rearrangement joins TRBV5-6 to TRBJ1-6, with 10 bases fitting TRBD1. CDR1 is SGHDT, CDR2 YYEEEE, per germline. V was clipped by 3 bases and J by 0 bases; unmatched bases: 6. The CDR3 is 18 amino acids. The CDR3 sequence: CASSYRDRGHSYNSPLHF. CDR3 sequence (DNA): TGTGCCAGCAGCTACCGGGACAGGGGACACTCCTATAATTCACCCCTCCACTTT.

This sequence joins TRBV7-9 and TRBJ2-3; TRBD1 aligns across 7 bases. CDR1 is SEHNR, CDR2 FQNEAQ, per germline (reference sequence). Trimming cost V 1 base and J 2 bases; bases outside gene matches: 9. The CDR3 loop spans 17 amino acids. Here the CDR3 DNA reads TGTGCCAGCAGCTTAGGGGCGAACAGGGGTACCACAGATACGCAGTATTTT. Amino acids: CASSLGANRGTTDTQYF.

V is TRBV10-3 and J is TRBJ2-7; 11 nucleotides align to TRBD2. This CDR3 region has 16 residues. Germline lookup yields CDR1 ENHRY and CDR2 SYGVKD. The ends lost 0 bases at V and 7 bases at J; junction bases unmatched: 8. In DNA, the CDR3 is TGTGCCATCAGTGAGTCTGAACTAGCGGGAGAAGGGGAGCAGTACTTC. It encodes CAISESELAGEGEQYF.

This chain links TRBV19 with TRBJ2-1; TRBD2 matches 8 bases. J was trimmed by 9 bases and V by 3 bases; bases with no gene match: 4. The CDR3 loop spans 13 amino acids. Germline CDR1 is LNHDA and CDR2 is SQIVND (reference sequence). The DNA of the CDR3 is TGTGCCAGTAGTATCGCCGGGACTAGTGAGCAGTTCTTC. Protein product: CASSIAGTSEQFF.

The J gene is TRBJ1-5, the V gene TRBV19; perhaps TRBD1 as D (6 bases). Germline loops: CDR1 LNHDA, CDR2 SQIVND (reference sequence). The length of the CDR3 is 16 residues. The V and J ends lost 3 bases and 0 bases respectively, with 12 bases between them. CDR3: CASSMADRYSNQPQHF. DNA for the CDR3: TGTGCCAGTAGTATGGCCGACAGGTATAGCAATCAGCCCCAGCATTTT.